What follows are 22 T cell receptor beta chains derived from one specimen sequenced in a study of blood T cell repertoires in COVID-19 (dated by TCRdb to the early 2020s). The library was built by means of the immunoSEQ multiplex PCR assay. Sourced from immuneACCESS, this table was stored by TCRdb with only in-frame sequences that have V and J called. A share of the clones is absent; for the studies checked, an unresolved V gene accounts for under half, and the remainder has no known explanation. Here the sample has about 48,000 clones; 75% to 90% occur a single time. The ten largest clones capture roughly 55% of the sample. Specimen: peripheral blood. Receptor source: a man aged 65 to 79 with acute or convalescent COVID-19.

The rearrangement uses TRBV9 and TRBJ1-1, with D unclear. The V end lost 0 bases, the J end lost 7 bases, and 7 bases lay between the germline ends. Germline V gene data show CDR1 as SGDLS and CDR2 as YYNGEE. The CDR3 loop spans 12 amino acids. In DNA form, the CDR3 reads TGTGCCAGCAGCGTAGCTTCGGGTGAAGCTTTCTTT. Residues: CASSVASGEAFF.

The chain joins TRBV27 to TRBJ1-4, with 9 bases aligning to TRBD1. V gave up 8 bases and J gave up 6 bases; unmatched junction bases: 1. From germline, CDR1 is MNHEY and CDR2 SMNVEV (reference sequence). The CDR3 is 12 amino acids. The CDR3, as DNA: TGTGCCAGCCGGACAGGGGATGAAAAACTGTTTTTT. Its translation is CASRTGDEKLFF. Based on the CDR3 plus reference TRBV27 and TRBJ1-4, the full variable domain is EAQVTQNPRYLITVTGKKLTVTCSQNMNHEYMSWYRQDPGLGLRQIYYSMNVEVTDKGDVPEGYKVSRKEKRNFPLILESPSPNQTSLYFCASRTGDEKLFFGSGTQLSVL.

This clone has only a few counts. V usage is TRBV4-3 and J usage is TRBJ2-2, with D possibly TRBD1 on 5 matching bases. CDR3 size: 15 residues. V lost 8 bases and J 3 bases, leaving 16 bases between the germline ends. The germline V gene has CDR1 LGHNA and CDR2 YSLEER. CDR3 protein: CASVQQGWDTGELFF. The CDR3 bases are TGCGCCAGCGTCCAGCAGGGTTGGGACACCGGGGAGCTGTTTTTT.

The CDR3 DNA reads TGTGCCAGCCGCAGAGAACAGGGCTACGAGCAGTACTTC. Protein product: CASRREQGYEQYF. This chain joins TRBV19 and TRBJ2-7; D possibly corresponds to TRBD1 (6 bases). The V gene lost 9 bases and the J gene lost 3 bases, with 15 bases spanning the gap. Germline V gene sequence: CDR1 LNHDA, CDR2 SQIVND (reference sequence). This CDR3 is 13 amino acids long.

This rearrangement joins TRBV11-3 to TRBJ2-2, with 12 nucleotides matching TRBD2. Germline CDR1 SGHNT, CDR2 YENEEA. Trimming cost V 4 bases and J 5 bases; bases outside gene matches: 2. The CDR3 covers 15 residues. The CDR3 region has the DNA TGTGCCAGCAGCTATCTAGCGGGGGGGACCGGGGAGCTGTTTTTT. It specifies CASSYLAGGTGELFF.

In this sample, this clone turned up once. V is TRBV5-1 and J is TRBJ2-1; 14 nucleotides agree with TRBD2. The CDR3 is made up of 17 amino acids. V trimming: 4 bases; J trimming: 8 bases; junction bases outside the gene matches: 11. Germline CDR1 is SGHRS and CDR2 is YFSETQ. The CDR3 sequence: CASSPTTGTSGGDEQFF. The CDR3 nucleotides read TGCGCCAGCAGCCCTACTACCGGGACTAGCGGGGGCGATGAGCAGTTCTTC.

This clone was seen only a few times. This chain joins TRBV18 and TRBJ1-6; D possibly corresponds to TRBD1 (5 bases). CDR3 length: 15 residues. The V and J ends lost 3 bases and 4 bases respectively, with 10 bases between them. CDR1 and CDR2 from the germline V gene are KGHSH and LQKENI. CDR3 DNA: TGTGCCAGCTCACCCCGGGACTCTTATAATTCACCCCTCCACTTT. Translation gives CASSPRDSYNSPLHF.

This chain links TRBV13 with TRBJ1-1; TRBD1 might be the D (5 bases). The CDR3 totals 14 residues. The germline CDR1 and CDR2 sequences are PRHDT and FYEKMQ (reference sequence). V was trimmed by 4 bases and J by 3 bases, leaving 12 bases between them. The DNA of the CDR3 is TGTGCCAGCAGCTCCTCGACAGAGTACACTGAAGCTTTCTTT. It encodes CASSSSTEYTEAFF.

The V and J genes are TRBV5-6 and TRBJ2-7; D is perhaps TRBD1 (6 bases). There are 14 residues in the CDR3. The V gene lost 4 bases and the J gene lost 12 bases, with 23 bases spanning the gap. Germline V lookup: CDR1 SGHDT, CDR2 YYEEEE. This CDR3 reads CASSGISAAGVLYF. CDR3 bases: TGTGCCAGCAGCGGAATATCCGCTGCAGGGGTTTTGTACTTC.

This sequence joins TRBV3-1 (or the pseudogene TRBV3-2) and TRBJ1-6, with TRBD1 identical over 7 bases. Per the germline V gene, CDR1 is LGHDT and CDR2 is YNNKEL (reference sequence). This CDR3 has 15 amino acids. V gave up 0 bases and J gave up 10 bases; unmatched junction bases: 6. In DNA form, the CDR3 reads TGTGCCAGCAGCCAAGATTACAGGGGCGGGTCACCCCTCCACTTT. The encoded protein is CASSQDYRGGSPLHF.

This chain links TRBV19 with TRBJ2-5, with 8 bases aligning to TRBD1. Germline V gene sequence: CDR1 LNHDA, CDR2 SQIVND (reference sequence). J gave up 2 bases and V 10 bases, and 6 bases lay outside the gene matches. CDR3 length: 13 residues. CDR3 region: CATGQGGQETQYF. In DNA, the CDR3 is TGTGCCACAGGACAGGGTGGTCAAGAGACCCAGTACTTC.

V gene TRBV21-1 combines with J gene TRBJ2-4; TRBD2 reflects the table's D call only, with no check against the DNA. TRBV21-1 is described as a pseudogene. This CDR3 has 19 amino acids. The CDR3 DNA reads as TGTGCCAGCAGCCTACTACTTGTTACTTGTTTCGGAGCCAAAAACATTCAGTACTTC. Its translation: CASSLLLVTCFGAKNIQYF.

This clone was recorded only once. J is TRBJ1-4 and V is TRBV2, with D uncertain. The CDR3 sequence is 12 residues long. V lost 9 bases to trimming and J lost 2 bases, with 7 bases between them. CDR1 is SNHLY and CDR2 is FYNNEI in the germline V gene. The CDR3 sequence is CARSGTNEKLFF. The DNA for the CDR3 is TGTGCCAGATCCGGGACTAATGAAAAACTGTTTTTT.

V gene TRBV5-1 combines with J gene TRBJ2-2; 9 nucleotides align to TRBD1. Trimming cost V 4 bases and J 3 bases; bases outside gene matches: 13. The CDR3 is 18 residues long. Germline V gene sequence: CDR1 SGHRS, CDR2 YFSETQ. CDR3 sequence reads: CASSPGPTGQGDTGELFF. The CDR3 coding sequence is TGCGCCAGCAGCCCCGGACCGACGGGACAGGGCGACACCGGGGAGCTGTTTTTT.

CDR3 bases: TGTGCCAGCAGTTTACAGGGGCCCGCCTACAATGAGCAGTTCTTC. It yields the protein CASSLQGPAYNEQFF. The genes are TRBV6-2 or TRBV6-3 and TRBJ2-1; 7 nucleotides line up with TRBD1. This CDR3 comprises 15 residues. Germline CDR1 MNHEY, CDR2 SVGEGT. V dropped 4 bases and J dropped 2; count of bases not matched to a gene: 5.

This clone was observed once. V and J are TRBV6-6 and TRBJ1-5; TRBD1 agrees at 7 bases. Germline V gene data show CDR1 as MNHNY and CDR2 as SVGAGI (reference sequence). This CDR3 comprises 15 residues. V shed 8 bases and J 1 base; nucleotides not matched to a gene: 8. The CDR3 DNA reads TGTGCCAGCCTTAGGGGGCTCGTAAGCAATCAGCCCCAGCATTTT. Protein product: CASLRGLVSNQPQHF.

The chain joins TRBV5-4 to TRBJ1-2; D not certain. Germline CDR1 is SGHNT and CDR2 is YYREEE (reference sequence). With 1 base removed from V and 4 bases from J, the gap between germline ends came to 8 bases. The CDR3 covers 13 residues. The CDR3 loop is CASSLNGGYGYTF. CDR3 in DNA: TGTGCCAGCAGCTTGAACGGTGGCTATGGCTACACCTTC.

DNA of the CDR3: TGTGCCAGCAGCCAATTGGGGACTAGCTACGAGCAGTACTTC. Translation: CASSQLGTSYEQYF. The genes are TRBV3-1 (or the pseudogene TRBV3-2) and TRBJ2-7; 8 bases fit TRBD2. V lost 2 bases to trimming and J lost 3 bases; unmatched junction nucleotides: 3. The CDR3 spans 14 residues. Per the germline V gene, CDR1 is LGHDT and CDR2 is YNNKEL (reference sequence).

The rearrangement uses TRBV7-2 and TRBJ1-1; possibly TRBD1 for D (6 bases). CDR1 SGHTA and CDR2 FQGNSA come from the germline V gene. The CDR3 length is 14 residues. Trimming stripped 3 bases from V and 7 bases from J, with 15 bases between. The CDR3 DNA is TGTGCCAGCAGCTTCGGACAGAACCCTGTTGAAGCTTTCTTT. Its protein is CASSFGQNPVEAFF.

V usage is TRBV29-1 and J usage is TRBJ2-7; D is possibly TRBD2 (6 bases). The CDR3 is 11 amino acids. Germline V lookup: CDR1 SQVTM, CDR2 ANQGSEA. Trimming cost V 4 bases and J 6 bases, with 10 bases left between them. CDR3 in amino acids: CSVVLGLEQYF. For the CDR3, the DNA is TGCAGCGTTGTTTTGGGACTCGAGCAGTACTTC.

The rearrangement joins TRBV5-8 to TRBJ2-1; 9 nucleotides align to TRBD2. V shed 2 bases and J 2 bases; nucleotides not matched to a gene: 2. The germline V gene has CDR1 SGHTS and CDR2 YDEGEE. The CDR3 loop spans 15 amino acids. Written as DNA, the CDR3 is TGTGCCAGCAGCTTTTTAGCGGGGGCCTACAATGAGCAGTTCTTC. It specifies CASSFLAGAYNEQFF.

CDR3 in amino acids: CASASTGTKEEKLFF. The CDR3 nucleotides read TGCGCCAGCGCTTCGACCGGGACAAAAGAGGAAAAACTGTTTTTT. V is TRBV5-1 and J is TRBJ1-4; tentatively, D is TRBD1 (6 bases). The CDR3 length is 15 residues. V was pared by 7 bases and J by 8 bases, with 21 bases between. CDR1 SGHRS and CDR2 YFSETQ come from the germline V gene.